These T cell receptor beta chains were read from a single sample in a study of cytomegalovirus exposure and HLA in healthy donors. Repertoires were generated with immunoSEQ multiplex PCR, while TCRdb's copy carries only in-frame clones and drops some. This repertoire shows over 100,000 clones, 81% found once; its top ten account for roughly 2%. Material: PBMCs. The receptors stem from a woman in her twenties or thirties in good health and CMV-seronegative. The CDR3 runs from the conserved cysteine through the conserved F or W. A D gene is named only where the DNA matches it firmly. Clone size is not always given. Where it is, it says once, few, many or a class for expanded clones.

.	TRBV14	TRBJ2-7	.	CASSSVLAYEQYF	TGTGCCAGCAGCTCCGTACTAGCCTACGAGCAGTACTTC
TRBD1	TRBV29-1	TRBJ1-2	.	CSVSDRVDVYGYTF	TGCAGCGTTTCGGACAGGGTCGATGTCTATGGCTACACCTTC
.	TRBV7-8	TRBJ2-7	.	CASSASSGTRNYEQYF	TGTGCCAGCAGCGCTAGCTCCGGGACAAGGAACTACGAGCAGTACTTC
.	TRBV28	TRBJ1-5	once	CASSFAGSNQPQHF	TGTGCCAGCAGTTTTGCCGGTAGCAATCAGCCCCAGCATTTT
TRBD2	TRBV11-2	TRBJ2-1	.	CASSTRTSGTVHNEQFF	TGTGCCAGCAGCACAAGGACTAGCGGGACCGTACACAATGAGCAGTTCTTC
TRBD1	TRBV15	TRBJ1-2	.	CATSRDPPHAYTGEGYTF	TGTGCCACCAGCAGGGATCCTCCCCACGCGTATACAGGGGAAGGCTACACCTTC
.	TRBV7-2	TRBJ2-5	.	CASSLAGRVETQYF	TGTGCCAGCAGCTTAGCCGGGAGAGTAGAGACCCAGTACTTC
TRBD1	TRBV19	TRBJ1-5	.	CASSPGTVGNQPQHF	TGTGCCAGTTCTCCCGGGACAGTTGGCAATCAGCCCCAGCATTTT
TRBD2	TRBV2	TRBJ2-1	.	CASSPTSGRGNEQFF	TGTGCCAGCAGCCCGACGAGCGGGAGAGGCAATGAGCAGTTCTTC
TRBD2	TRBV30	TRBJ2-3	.	CAWTSGTRDTQYF	TGTGCCTGGACTAGCGGGACCAGGGATACGCAGTATTTT
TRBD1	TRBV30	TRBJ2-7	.	CAWRLGQGYEQYF	TGTGCCTGGAGGCTCGGACAGGGCTACGAGCAGTACTTC
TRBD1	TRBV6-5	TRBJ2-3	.	CASSRQGAAHTQYF	TGTGCCAGCAGTCGACAGGGAGCGGCACATACGCAGTATTTT
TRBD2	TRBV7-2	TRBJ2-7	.	CASSLALAGGPLSVEQYF	TGTGCCAGCAGCTTAGCGTTAGCGGGAGGGCCTCTATCGGTCGAGCAGTACTTC
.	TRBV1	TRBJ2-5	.	CTSSHEPSRETQYF	TGCACCAGCAGCCATGAACCCTCTAGGGAGACCCAGTACTTC
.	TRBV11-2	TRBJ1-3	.	CASSKRGGAVGNTIYF	TGTGCCAGCAGCAAACGAGGGGGGGCTGTTGGAAACACCATATATTTT
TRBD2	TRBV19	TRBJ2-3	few	CASTLSSGGKTDTQYF	TGTGCCAGTACCCTCTCGTCGGGGGGAAAGACAGATACGCAGTATTTT
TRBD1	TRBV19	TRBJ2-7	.	CASSHGQGPYEQYF	TGTGCCAGTAGTCACGGACAGGGGCCCTACGAGCAGTACTTC
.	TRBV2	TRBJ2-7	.	CASRRVGGFGLEQYF	TGTGCCAGCAGGAGGGTTGGGGGCTTTGGCCTTGAGCAGTACTTC
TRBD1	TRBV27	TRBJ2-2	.	CASSKPGQGAFGELFF	TGTGCCAGCAGTAAACCGGGACAGGGGGCGTTCGGGGAGCTGTTTTTT
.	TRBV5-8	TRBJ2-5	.	CASSLGLLRETQYF	TGTGCCAGCAGCTTGGGACTACTTCGAGAGACCCAGTACTTC
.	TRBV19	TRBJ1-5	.	CASSPNPGDSNQPQHF	TGTGCCAGTAGCCCGAACCCCGGGGATAGCAATCAGCCCCAGCATTTT
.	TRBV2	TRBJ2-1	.	CASSGHDEQFF	TGTGCCAGCTCGGGACACGATGAGCAGTTCTTC
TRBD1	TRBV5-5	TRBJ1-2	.	CASSPGDSYGYTF	TGTGCCAGCAGCCCGGGGGACAGCTATGGCTACACCTTC
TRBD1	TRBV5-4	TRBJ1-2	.	CASSLDGGQGSYGYTF	TGTGCCAGCAGCTTGGATGGGGGACAGGGCTCCTATGGCTACACCTTC
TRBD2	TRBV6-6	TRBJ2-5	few	CASRRTSGARETQYF	TGTGCCAGCAGACGGACTAGCGGAGCTAGGGAGACCCAGTACTTC
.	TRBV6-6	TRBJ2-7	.	CASSAEGEQYF	TGTGCCAGCAGTGCGGAGGGCGAGCAGTACTTC
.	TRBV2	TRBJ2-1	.	CASSQLGGRQFF	TGTGCCAGCAGCCAACTGGGGGGAAGGCAGTTCTTC
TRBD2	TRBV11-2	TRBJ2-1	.	CASSYGLAGMDEQFF	TGTGCCAGCAGCTACGGACTAGCGGGGATGGATGAGCAGTTCTTC
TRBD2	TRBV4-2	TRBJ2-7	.	CASSQDILAGGPYYEQYF	TGTGCCAGCAGCCAAGACATACTAGCGGGAGGGCCTTACTACGAGCAGTACTTC
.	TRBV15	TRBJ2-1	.	CATSSGVAALYNEQFF	TGTGCCACCAGCTCGGGTGTAGCGGCGCTTTACAATGAGCAGTTCTTC
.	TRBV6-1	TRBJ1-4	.	CASSAQVSTNEKLFF	TGTGCCAGCAGTGCACAGGTGTCGACTAATGAAAAACTGTTTTTT
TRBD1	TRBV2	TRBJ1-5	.	CASSVSGGAKPQHF	TGTGCCAGCAGTGTGTCAGGGGGCGCGAAGCCCCAGCATTTT
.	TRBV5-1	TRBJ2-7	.	CASSLEAANSYEQYF	TGCGCCAGCAGCTTGGAGGCAGCGAACTCCTACGAGCAGTACTTC
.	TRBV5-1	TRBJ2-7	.	CASSWELGYEQYF	TGCGCCAGCAGCTGGGAGCTGGGCTACGAGCAGTACTTC
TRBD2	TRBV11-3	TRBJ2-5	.	CASSPTSLPQETQYF	TGTGCCAGCAGCCCGACTAGCTTGCCTCAAGAGACCCAGTACTTC
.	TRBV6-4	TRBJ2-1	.	CASSPEGLTEQFF	TGTGCCAGCAGTCCGGAGGGGTTAACTGAGCAGTTCTTC
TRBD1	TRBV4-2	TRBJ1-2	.	CASSSPGQVSGYTF	TGTGCCAGCAGCTCCCCGGGACAGGTCTCTGGCTACACCTTC
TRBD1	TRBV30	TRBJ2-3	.	CAWGLGQGVVDTQYF	TGTGCCTGGGGATTAGGACAGGGGGTTGTAGATACGCAGTATTTT
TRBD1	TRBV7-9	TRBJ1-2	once	CASSTTGDGYTF	TGTGCCAGCAGCACAACAGGGGACGGCTACACCTTC
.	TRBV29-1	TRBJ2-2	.	CSVEWSATGELFF	TGCAGCGTTGAATGGAGCGCCACCGGGGAGCTGTTTTTT
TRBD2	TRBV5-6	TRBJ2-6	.	CASSPRRLAGFSGANVLTF	TGTGCCAGCAGCCCTCGGCGACTAGCGGGGTTCTCTGGGGCCAACGTCCTGACTTTC